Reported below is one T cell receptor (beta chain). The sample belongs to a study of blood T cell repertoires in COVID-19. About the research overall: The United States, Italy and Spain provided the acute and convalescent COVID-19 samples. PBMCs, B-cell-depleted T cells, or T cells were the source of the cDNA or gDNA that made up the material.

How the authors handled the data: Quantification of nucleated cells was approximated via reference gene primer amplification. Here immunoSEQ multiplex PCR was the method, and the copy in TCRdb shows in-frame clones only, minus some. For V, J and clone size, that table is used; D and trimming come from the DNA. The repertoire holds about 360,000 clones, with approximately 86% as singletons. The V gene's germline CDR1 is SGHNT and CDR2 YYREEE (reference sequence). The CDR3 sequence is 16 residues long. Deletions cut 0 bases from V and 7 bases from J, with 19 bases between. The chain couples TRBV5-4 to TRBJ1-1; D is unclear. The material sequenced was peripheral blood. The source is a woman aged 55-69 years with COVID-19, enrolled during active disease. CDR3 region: CASSLEEGWISGEAFF. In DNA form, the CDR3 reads TGTGCCAGCAGCTTGGAAGAGGGCTGGATTTCTGGTGAAGCTTTCTTT.